This TCR beta chain was observed in a study of cytomegalovirus exposure and HLA in healthy donors. Study-wide background: There were fewer than 130 million unique TCR beta sequences, drawn from about 179 million T cells, in an earlier analysis.

Regarding the study as a whole: Some V segments (TRBV6-2 and TRBV6-3 among them) were excluded as indistinguishable.

The V gene lost 0 bases and the J gene lost 3 bases, with 12 bases spanning the gap. CDR1 is LNHNV, CDR2 YYDKDF, per germline (reference sequence). The CDR3 is 15 amino acids. This PCR relied on a set of 60 Vbeta primers and 13 Jbeta primers. Sequenced by immunoSEQ multiplex PCR; TCRdb stores in-frame clones only, minus some. The sample includes approximately 190,000 clones, around 85% of them seen just once. Each donor was nominally healthy when sampled (though unrecorded immune exposures were likely). For this clone: What it binds is not known.

The chain carries TRBV15 and TRBJ2-7, with D possibly TRBD2 on 6 matching bases. Sequencing was done on a sample of PBMCs. The sequence was collected from a man aged 50 or older in good health and CMV-seronegative. The CDR3: CATSRDADGGYEQYF. The CDR3 DNA is TGTGCCACCAGCAGAGACGCCGACGGGGGCTACGAGCAGTACTTC.